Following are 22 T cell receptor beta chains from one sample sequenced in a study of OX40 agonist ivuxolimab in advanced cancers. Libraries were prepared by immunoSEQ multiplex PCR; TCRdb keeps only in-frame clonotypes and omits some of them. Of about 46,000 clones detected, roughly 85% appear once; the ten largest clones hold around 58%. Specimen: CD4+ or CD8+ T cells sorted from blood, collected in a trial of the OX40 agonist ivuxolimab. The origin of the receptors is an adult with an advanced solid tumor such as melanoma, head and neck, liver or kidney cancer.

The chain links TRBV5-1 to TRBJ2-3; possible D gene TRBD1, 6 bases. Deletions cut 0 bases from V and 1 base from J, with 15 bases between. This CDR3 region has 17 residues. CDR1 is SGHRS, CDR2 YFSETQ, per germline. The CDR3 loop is CASSLVSGDGGTDTQYF. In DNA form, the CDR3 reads TGCGCCAGCAGCTTGGTATCAGGGGACGGCGGCACAGATACGCAGTATTTT.

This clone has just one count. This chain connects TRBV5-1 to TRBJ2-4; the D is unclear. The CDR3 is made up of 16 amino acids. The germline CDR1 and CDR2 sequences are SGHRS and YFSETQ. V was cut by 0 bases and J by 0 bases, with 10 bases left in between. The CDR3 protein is CASSLGTSLAKNIQYF. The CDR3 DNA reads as TGCGCCAGCAGCTTGGGGACGAGCCTAGCCAAAAACATTCAGTACTTC.

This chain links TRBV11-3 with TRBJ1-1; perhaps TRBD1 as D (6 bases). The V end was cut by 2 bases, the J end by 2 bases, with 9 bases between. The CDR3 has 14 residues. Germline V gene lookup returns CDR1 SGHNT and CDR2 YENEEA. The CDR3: CASSLSGTNTEAFF. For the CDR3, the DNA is TGTGCCAGCAGCTTATCGGGGACAAACACTGAAGCTTTCTTT.

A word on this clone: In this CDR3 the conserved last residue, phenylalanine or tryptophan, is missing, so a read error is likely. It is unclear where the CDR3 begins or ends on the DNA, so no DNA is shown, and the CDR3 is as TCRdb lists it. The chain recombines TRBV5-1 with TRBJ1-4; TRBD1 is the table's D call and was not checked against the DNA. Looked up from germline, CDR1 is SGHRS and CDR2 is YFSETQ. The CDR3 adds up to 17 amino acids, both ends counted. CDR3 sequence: CASSVPNRVGRTFVFGV.

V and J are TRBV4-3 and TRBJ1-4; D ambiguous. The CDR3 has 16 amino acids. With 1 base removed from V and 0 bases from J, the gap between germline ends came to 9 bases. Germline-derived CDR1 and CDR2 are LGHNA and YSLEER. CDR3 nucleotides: TGCGCCAGCAGCCAAGGTCCGGCAACAACTAATGAAAAACTGTTTTTT. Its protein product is CASSQGPATTNEKLFF.

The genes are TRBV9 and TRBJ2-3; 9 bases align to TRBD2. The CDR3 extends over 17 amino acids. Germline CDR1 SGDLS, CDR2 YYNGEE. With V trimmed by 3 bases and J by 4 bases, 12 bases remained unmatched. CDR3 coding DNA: TGTGCCAGCAGCGAGAGAGTGTATAGCGGGGGAGCAGATACGCAGTATTTT. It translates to CASSERVYSGGADTQYF.

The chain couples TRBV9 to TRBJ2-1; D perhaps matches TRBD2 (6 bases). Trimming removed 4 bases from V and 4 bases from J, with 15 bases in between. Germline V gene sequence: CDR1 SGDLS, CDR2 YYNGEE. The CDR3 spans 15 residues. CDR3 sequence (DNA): TGTGCCAGCAGCTCGGGGGTAGTCAGTTACAATGAGCAGTTCTTC. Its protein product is CASSSGVVSYNEQFF.

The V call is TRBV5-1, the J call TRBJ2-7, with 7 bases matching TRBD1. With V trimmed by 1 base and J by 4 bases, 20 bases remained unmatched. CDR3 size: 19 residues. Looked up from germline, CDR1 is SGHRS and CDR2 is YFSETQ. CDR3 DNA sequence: TGCGCCAGCAGCTTGTTTTTTAAACCGTTGACAGGGAATGGATACGAGCAGTACTTC. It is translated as CASSLFFKPLTGNGYEQYF.

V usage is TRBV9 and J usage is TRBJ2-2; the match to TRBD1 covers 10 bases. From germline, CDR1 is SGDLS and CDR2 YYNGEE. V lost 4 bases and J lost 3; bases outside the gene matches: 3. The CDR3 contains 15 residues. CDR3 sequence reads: CASSRGTGDTGELFF. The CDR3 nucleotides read TGTGCCAGCAGCAGAGGGACAGGGGACACCGGGGAGCTGTTTTTT.

The CDR3 region is CASSEKISGRGDNEQFF. As DNA, the CDR3 is TGTGCCAGCAGTGAGAAGATCAGCGGGAGGGGAGACAATGAGCAGTTCTTC. The chain carries TRBV25-1 and TRBJ2-1; 10 nucleotides align to TRBD2. Germline lookup yields CDR1 MGHDK and CDR2 SYGVNS. The CDR3 is made up of 17 amino acids. Trimming cost V 3 bases and J 5 bases; bases outside gene matches: 10.

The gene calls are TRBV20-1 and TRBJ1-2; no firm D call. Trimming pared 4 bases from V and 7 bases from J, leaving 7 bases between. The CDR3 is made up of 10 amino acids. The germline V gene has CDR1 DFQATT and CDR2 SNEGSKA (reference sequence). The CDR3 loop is CSAIFAGYTF. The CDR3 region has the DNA TGCAGTGCTATCTTTGCTGGCTACACCTTC.

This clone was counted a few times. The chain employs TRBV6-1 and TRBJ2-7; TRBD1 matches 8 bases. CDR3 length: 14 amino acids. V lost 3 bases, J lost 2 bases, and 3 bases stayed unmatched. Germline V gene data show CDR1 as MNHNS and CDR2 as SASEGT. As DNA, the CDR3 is TGTGCCAGCAGTGATCGACAGGGGCCCTACGAGCAGTACTTC. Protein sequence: CASSDRQGPYEQYF.

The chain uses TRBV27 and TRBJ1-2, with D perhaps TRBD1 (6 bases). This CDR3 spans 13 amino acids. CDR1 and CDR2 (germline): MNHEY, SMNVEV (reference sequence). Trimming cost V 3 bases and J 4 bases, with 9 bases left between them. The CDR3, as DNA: TGTGCCAGCAGTTTGACAGGAATCTATGGCTACACCTTC. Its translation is CASSLTGIYGYTF.

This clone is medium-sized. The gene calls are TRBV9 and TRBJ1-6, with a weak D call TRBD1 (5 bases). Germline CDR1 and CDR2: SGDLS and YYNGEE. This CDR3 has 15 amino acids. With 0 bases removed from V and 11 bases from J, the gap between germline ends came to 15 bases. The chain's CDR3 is CASSVEGFPGAPLHF. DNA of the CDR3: TGTGCCAGCAGCGTAGAGGGGTTCCCCGGGGCACCCCTCCACTTT.

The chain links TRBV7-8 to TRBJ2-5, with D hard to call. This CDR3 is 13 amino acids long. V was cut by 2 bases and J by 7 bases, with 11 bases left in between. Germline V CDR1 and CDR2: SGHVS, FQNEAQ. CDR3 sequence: CASSLPSIGTQYF. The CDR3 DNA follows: TGTGCCAGCAGCTTACCTTCAATCGGGACCCAGTACTTC.

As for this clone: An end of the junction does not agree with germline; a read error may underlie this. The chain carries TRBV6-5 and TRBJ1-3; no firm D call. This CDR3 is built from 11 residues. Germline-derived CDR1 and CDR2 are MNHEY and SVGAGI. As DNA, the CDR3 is TGTGCCAGCAGTCCAGGAACCACCATATATTTT. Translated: CASSPGTTIYF.

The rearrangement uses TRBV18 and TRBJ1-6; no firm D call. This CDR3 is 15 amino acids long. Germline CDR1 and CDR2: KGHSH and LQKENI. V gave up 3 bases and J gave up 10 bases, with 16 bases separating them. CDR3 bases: TGTGCCAGCTCACCCTTTGAGGGAGGAAGGTCACCCCTCCACTTT. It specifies CASSPFEGGRSPLHF.

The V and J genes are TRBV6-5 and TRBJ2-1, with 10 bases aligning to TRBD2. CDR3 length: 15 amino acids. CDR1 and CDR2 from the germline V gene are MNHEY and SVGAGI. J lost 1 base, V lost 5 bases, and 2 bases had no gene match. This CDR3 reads CASSLAGESYNEQFF. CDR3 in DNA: TGTGCCAGCAGTCTAGCGGGAGAGTCCTACAATGAGCAGTTCTTC.

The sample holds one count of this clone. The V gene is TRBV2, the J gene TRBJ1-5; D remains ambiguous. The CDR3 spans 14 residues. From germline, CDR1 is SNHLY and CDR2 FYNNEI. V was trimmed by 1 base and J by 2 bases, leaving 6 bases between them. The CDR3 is CASSEEGRNQPQHF. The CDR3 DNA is TGTGCCAGCAGTGAAGAGGGCCGCAATCAGCCCCAGCATTTT.

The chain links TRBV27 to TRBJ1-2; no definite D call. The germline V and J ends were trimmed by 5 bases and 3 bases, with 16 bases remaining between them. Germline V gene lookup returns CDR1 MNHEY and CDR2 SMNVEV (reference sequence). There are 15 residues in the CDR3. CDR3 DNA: TGTGCCAGCAGTCCCGCGGTGGGGAATCACTATGGCTACACCTTC. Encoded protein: CASSPAVGNHYGYTF.

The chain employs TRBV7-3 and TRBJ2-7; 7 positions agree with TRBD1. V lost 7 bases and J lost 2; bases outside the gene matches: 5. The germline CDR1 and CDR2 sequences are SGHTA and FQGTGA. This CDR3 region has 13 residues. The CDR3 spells CASTITGAYEQYF. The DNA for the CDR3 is TGTGCCAGCACCATAACAGGGGCCTACGAGCAGTACTTC.

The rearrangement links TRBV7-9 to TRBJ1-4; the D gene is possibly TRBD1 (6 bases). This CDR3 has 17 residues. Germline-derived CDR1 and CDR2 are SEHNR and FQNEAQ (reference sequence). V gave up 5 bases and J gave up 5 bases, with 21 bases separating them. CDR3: CASSMRPRGGYNEKLFF. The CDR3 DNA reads TGTGCCAGCAGCATGCGCCCCAGGGGTGGCTACAATGAAAAACTGTTTTTT.